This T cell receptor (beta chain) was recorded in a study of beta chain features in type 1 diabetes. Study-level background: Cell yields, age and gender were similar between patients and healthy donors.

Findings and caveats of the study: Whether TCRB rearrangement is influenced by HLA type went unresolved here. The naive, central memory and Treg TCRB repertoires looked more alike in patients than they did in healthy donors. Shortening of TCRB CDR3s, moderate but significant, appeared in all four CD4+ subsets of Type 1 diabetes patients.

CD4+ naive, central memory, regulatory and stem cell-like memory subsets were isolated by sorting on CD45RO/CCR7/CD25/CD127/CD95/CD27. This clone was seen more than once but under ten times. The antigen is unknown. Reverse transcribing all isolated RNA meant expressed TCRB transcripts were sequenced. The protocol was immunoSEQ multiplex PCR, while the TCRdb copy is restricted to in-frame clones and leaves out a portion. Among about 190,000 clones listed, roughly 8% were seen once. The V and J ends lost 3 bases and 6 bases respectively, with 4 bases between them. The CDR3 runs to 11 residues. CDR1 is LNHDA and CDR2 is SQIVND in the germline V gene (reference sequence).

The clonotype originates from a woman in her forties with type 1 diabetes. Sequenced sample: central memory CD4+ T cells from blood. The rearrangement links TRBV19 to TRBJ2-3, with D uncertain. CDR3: CASSISDTQYF. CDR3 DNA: TGTGCCAGTAGTATCTCGGATACGCAGTATTTT.